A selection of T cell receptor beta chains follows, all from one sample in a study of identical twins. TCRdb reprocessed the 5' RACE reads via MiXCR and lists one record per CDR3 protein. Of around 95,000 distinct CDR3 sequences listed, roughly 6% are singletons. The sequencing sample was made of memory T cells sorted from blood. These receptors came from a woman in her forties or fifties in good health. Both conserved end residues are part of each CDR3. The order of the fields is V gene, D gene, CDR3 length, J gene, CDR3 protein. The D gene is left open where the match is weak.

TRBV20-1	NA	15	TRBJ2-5	CSADTSREPQETQYF
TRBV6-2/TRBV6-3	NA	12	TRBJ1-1	CASGRSVTEAFF
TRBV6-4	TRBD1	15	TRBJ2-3	CASSTGTGGSDTQYF
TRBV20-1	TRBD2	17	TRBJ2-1	CSAGTSGTSSSYNEQFF
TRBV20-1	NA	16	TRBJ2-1	CSARDRTPVSYNEQFF
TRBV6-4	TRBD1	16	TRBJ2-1	CASSDDRTGGYNEQFF
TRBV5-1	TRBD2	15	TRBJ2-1	CASSLGVSGNNEQFF
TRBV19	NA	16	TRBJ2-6	CASSIRSARGANVLTF
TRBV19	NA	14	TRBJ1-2	CASSLLVGARGYTF
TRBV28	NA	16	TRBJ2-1	CASSLSSGGGDNEQFF
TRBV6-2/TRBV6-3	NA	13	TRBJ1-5	CASNETPIQPQHF
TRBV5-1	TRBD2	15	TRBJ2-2	CASSTSSGSAGELFF
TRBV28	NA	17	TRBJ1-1	CASITFGFRVERTEAFF
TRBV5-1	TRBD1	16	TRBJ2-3	CASSVPTGGGTDTQYF
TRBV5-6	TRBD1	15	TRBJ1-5	CASSSGQGINQPQHF
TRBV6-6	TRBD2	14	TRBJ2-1	CASRGLAGGNPVSF
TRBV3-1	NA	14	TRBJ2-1	CASSREDNHNEQFF
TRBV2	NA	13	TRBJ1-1	CATLEGVDTEAFF
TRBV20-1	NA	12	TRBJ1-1	CSARDRALRAFF
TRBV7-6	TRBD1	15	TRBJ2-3	CASSETGASTDTQYF
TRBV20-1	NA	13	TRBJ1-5	CSALGARNQPQHF
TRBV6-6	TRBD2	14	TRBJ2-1	CASHATSRVNEQFF
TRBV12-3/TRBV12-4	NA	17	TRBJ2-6	CASTAIHGLTGANVLTF
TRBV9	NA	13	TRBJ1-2	CASSEGGNYGYTF
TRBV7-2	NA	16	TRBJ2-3	CASSLAPWKDTDTQYF
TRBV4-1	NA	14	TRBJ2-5	CASSQDRDGETQYF
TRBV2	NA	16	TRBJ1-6	CASSDVWEGGNSPLHF
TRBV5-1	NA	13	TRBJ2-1	CASSLVLNNEQFF
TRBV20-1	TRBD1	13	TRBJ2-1	CSGTGGTYNEQFF
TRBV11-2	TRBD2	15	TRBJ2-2	CASSSRTSSTGELFF
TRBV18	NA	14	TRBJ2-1	CASSPLNRDNEQFF
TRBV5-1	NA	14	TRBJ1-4	CASSLEGPWEKLFF
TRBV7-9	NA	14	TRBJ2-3	CASSLDRRTDTQYF
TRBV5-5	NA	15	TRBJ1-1	CASTVLGPGNTEAFF
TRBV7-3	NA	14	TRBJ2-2	CASSLDVGTGELFF
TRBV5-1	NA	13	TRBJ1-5	CASSIDWGQPQHF
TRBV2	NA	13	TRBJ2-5	CASSVQPLETQYF
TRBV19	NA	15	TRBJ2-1	CASSANRVRYNEQFF
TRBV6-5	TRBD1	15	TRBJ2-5	CASSPRTGGYGAQYF
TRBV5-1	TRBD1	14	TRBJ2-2	CASSSGQGIGELFF
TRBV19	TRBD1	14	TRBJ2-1	CASSSDRGGYEQFF
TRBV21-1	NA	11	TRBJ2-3	CASGGTDTQYF
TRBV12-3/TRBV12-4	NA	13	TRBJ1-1	CASSFGRGTEAFF
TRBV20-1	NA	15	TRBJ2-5	CSARELGGPQETQYF
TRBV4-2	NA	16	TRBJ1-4	CASSPHAGETNEKLFF
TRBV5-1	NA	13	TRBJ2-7	CASSPRAGHEQYF
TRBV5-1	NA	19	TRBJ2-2	CASSLSLGRIRTNTGELFF
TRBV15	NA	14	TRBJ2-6	CATSRDSGANVLTF
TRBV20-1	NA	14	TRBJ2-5	CSALKWDEGETQYF
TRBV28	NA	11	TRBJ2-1	CASTSKDEQFF
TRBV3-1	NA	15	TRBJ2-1	CASSQDLWRGVGQFF
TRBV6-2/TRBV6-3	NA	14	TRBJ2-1	CASSYDSGRNEQFF
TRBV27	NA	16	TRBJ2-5	CASSRGRVGRQETQYF
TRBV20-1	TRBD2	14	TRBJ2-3	CSALSGRATDTQYF
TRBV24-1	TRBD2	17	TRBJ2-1	CATSECRGGGDYNEQFF
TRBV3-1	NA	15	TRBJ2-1	CASSPRGRTGHELFF
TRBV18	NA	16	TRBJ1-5	CASSPPGRNGIQPQHF
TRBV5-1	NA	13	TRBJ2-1	CASSLAIFGTQFF
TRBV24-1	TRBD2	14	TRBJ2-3	CATSREVDTDTQYF